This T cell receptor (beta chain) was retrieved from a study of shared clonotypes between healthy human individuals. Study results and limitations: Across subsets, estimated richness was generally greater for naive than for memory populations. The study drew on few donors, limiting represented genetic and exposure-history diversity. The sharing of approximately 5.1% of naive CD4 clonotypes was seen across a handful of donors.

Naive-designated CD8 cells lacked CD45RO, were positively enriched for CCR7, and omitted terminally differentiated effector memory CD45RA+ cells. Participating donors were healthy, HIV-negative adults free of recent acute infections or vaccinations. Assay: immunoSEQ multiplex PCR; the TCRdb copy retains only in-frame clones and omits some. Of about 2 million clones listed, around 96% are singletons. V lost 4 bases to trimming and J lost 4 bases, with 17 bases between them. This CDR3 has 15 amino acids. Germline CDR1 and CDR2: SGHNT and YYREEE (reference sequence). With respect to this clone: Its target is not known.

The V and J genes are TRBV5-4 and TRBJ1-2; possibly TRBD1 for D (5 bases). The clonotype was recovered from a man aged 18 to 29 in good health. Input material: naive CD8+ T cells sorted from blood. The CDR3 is CASSPRDRMVYGYTF. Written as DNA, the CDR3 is TGTGCCAGCAGCCCTAGGGACCGGATGGTCTATGGCTACACCTTC.